Each of the 10 T cell receptor beta chains below was sequenced from the same sample in a study of OX40 agonist ivuxolimab in advanced cancers. The repertoire was sequenced with immunoSEQ multiplex PCR; TCRdb's copy has only in-frame clones and lacks some. The sample shows 60,000 or so clones, roughly 85% of them seen only once. Source: CD4+ or CD8+ T cells sorted from blood, taken in a trial of the OX40 agonist ivuxolimab. The origin of the receptors is an adult with an advanced solid tumor such as melanoma, head and neck, liver or kidney cancer.

The gene calls are TRBV14 and TRBJ2-3, with D unresolved. Germline assignment: CDR1 SGHDN and CDR2 FVKESK. The CDR3 loop spans 14 amino acids. V lost 4 bases, J lost 6 bases, and 14 bases lay in between. CDR3 nucleotide sequence: TGTGCCAGCAGCCGAGACCGCAATGGGGATACGCAGTATTTT. Amino acids: CASSRDRNGDTQYF.

The chain is built from TRBV6-6 and TRBJ1-2, with 8 bases that match TRBD1. J was trimmed by 7 bases and V by 6 bases; bases with no gene match: 7. The CDR3 is 13 amino acids. Germline CDR1 reads MNHNY; CDR2 reads SVGAGI (reference sequence). The CDR3 region has the DNA TGTGCCAGCAGGCCCGGACAGGGCGGTGGCTACACCTTC. It specifies CASRPGQGGGYTF.

This clone was seen more than once but under ten times. The chain joins TRBV2 to TRBJ2-3; 12 bases are a match to TRBD1. The CDR3 totals 14 residues. The germline CDR1 and CDR2 sequences are SNHLY and FYNNEI. Trimming at V came to 8 bases and at J to 2 bases, leaving 2 bases not matched to a gene. The CDR3 loop is CASGDRGLTDTQYF. CDR3 sequence (DNA): TGTGCCAGCGGGGACAGGGGGCTCACAGATACGCAGTATTTT.

This clone was found once. The V call is TRBV18, the J call TRBJ1-1; 7 bases map to TRBD1. The V gene's germline CDR1 is KGHSH and CDR2 LQKENI. V shed 2 bases, J shed 1 base, and the junction held 4 bases outside the gene matches. This CDR3 has 15 residues. CDR3 nucleotides: TGTGCCAGCTCACCAGGCGGGACAGAGAACACTGAAGCTTTCTTT. Translated, it gives CASSPGGTENTEAFF.

The chain joins TRBV13 to TRBJ2-7; D might be TRBD1 or TRBD2, each matching 5 bases. Trimming cost V 1 base and J 0 bases, with 16 bases left between them. The CDR3 runs 17 residues. Germline CDR1 and CDR2: PRHDT and FYEKMQ (reference sequence). The CDR3 region has the DNA TGTGCCAGCAGCTTAGCATCCGGGACGGCAGTCTCCTACGAGCAGTACTTC. It is translated as CASSLASGTAVSYEQYF.

The gene calls are TRBV19 and TRBJ1-5; a weak D match, TRBD1 (5 bases). Trimming cost V 7 bases and J 9 bases, with 16 bases left between them. CDR1 and CDR2 (germline): LNHDA, SQIVND (reference sequence). The CDR3 contains 13 residues. The CDR3 region is CASTPDRTRPQHF. CDR3 coding DNA: TGTGCCAGTACCCCCGACAGAACCAGGCCCCAGCATTTT.

In its sample, this clone was seen once. The rearrangement joins TRBV9 to TRBJ1-2, with a possible D match to TRBD1 (5 bases). Germline V gene sequence: CDR1 SGDLS, CDR2 YYNGEE. The V and J ends lost 0 bases and 8 bases respectively, with 11 bases between them. The CDR3 is made up of 13 amino acids. For the CDR3, the DNA is TGTGCCAGCAGCGTAGAGGGGACCAACGGCTACACCTTC. It encodes CASSVEGTNGYTF.

The V and J genes are TRBV4-1 and TRBJ2-7, with D perhaps TRBD2 (6 bases). Germline-derived CDR1 and CDR2 are MGHRA and YSYEKL. Trimming shortened V by 6 bases and J by 6 bases, and 15 bases separated the two germline ends. The CDR3 is made up of 13 amino acids. The CDR3 reads CASRDRENSEQYF. The CDR3 DNA reads TGCGCCAGCAGAGACCGGGAGAACTCCGAGCAGTACTTC.

This chain links TRBV18 with TRBJ2-1, with D uncertain. There are 13 residues in the CDR3. Trimming cost V 0 bases and J 9 bases, with 9 bases left between them. From germline, CDR1 is KGHSH and CDR2 LQKENI. DNA for the CDR3: TGTGCCAGCTCACCACCATCCGTAGTTGAGCAGTTCTTC. This sequence encodes CASSPPSVVEQFF.

The chain recombines TRBV7-9 with TRBJ2-5; 8 bases align to TRBD1. The CDR3 spans 14 residues. V dropped 0 bases and J dropped 8; count of bases not matched to a gene: 5. Per the germline V gene, CDR1 is SEHNR and CDR2 is FQNEAQ (reference sequence). The CDR3 region has the DNA TGTGCCAGCAGCTTAGCGAAACAGGGGGGAACCCAGTACTTC. Amino acids: CASSLAKQGGTQYF.